This is a list of T cell receptor beta chains from one sample in a study of beta chain features in type 1 diabetes. This table comes from immunoSEQ multiplex PCR, and its TCRdb copy is limited to in-frame clones, with some not included. The profile covers fewer than 200,000 clones, with roughly 8% appearing a single time and approximately 0.69% taken by the ten largest. Sequences were obtained from central memory CD4+ T cells from blood. Receptors originate from a man aged 18 to 29 in good health. Each CDR3 is given with its conserved first and last residue.

v_call: TRBV10-3
j_call: TRBJ2-7
cdr3_aa: CAISEVRYEQYF

v_call: TRBV4-1
j_call: TRBJ1-1
cdr3_aa: CASSQFSGVDAEAFF

v_call: TRBV4-3
j_call: .
cdr3_aa: CASSQDVRAEQYF

v_call: TRBV2
j_call: TRBJ2-3
cdr3_aa: CASSEGGTDTQYF

v_call: TRBV7-3
j_call: TRBJ2-5
cdr3_aa: CASSLGDRAQETQYF

v_call: TRBV5-1
j_call: TRBJ1-1
cdr3_aa: CASSLAEGGGTEAFF

v_call: TRBV10-2
j_call: TRBJ1-6
cdr3_aa: CASREQGRDSPLHF

v_call: TRBV5-1
j_call: TRBJ2-1
cdr3_aa: CASSLDQGNEQFF

v_call: TRBV7-3
j_call: TRBJ1-1
cdr3_aa: CASSLRDRESEAFF

v_call: TRBV4-2
j_call: TRBJ1-6
cdr3_aa: CASSSEAKNSPLHF

v_call: TRBV4-3
j_call: TRBJ2-2
cdr3_aa: CASSPHGPSGTNTGELFF